Listed below are T cell receptor beta chains from one sample, sequenced in a study of shared clonotypes between healthy human individuals. Profiled with immunoSEQ multiplex PCR; TCRdb holds only in-frame clones, not every one. The repertoire consists of over 700,000 clones, with roughly 72% occurring once and the leading ten covering approximately 1.8%. Material for sequencing was memory CD4+ T cells sorted from blood. The receptors stem from a woman aged 25 to 39 in good health. The CDR3 runs from the conserved cysteine through the conserved F or W.

CASSKGHSNQPQHF	TRBV19	TRBJ1-5
CASSLGVVDTDTQYF	TRBV5-6	TRBJ2-3
CASSPREQFF	TRBV7-9	TRBJ2-1
CASRTGPERGYTF	TRBV2	TRBJ1-2
CASSLPPGAYTDTQYF	TRBV5-1	TRBJ2-3
CASSSRGANVLTF	TRBV28	TRBJ2-6
CASSSRLAGGEQFF	TRBV7-6	TRBJ2-1
CASSEIRRQGLLMGGNTIYF	TRBV10-2	TRBJ1-3
CASSFSVSSYNEQFF	TRBV5-1	TRBJ2-1
CASSSTGARDGAFF	TRBV7-8	TRBJ1-1
CASGFLRESYEQYF	TRBV2	TRBJ2-7
CASTLLSSYNEQFF	TRBV2	TRBJ2-1
CASSSSTGRNQPQHF	TRBV28	TRBJ1-5
CASSQQTGTSGRTGLVNEQFF	TRBV14	TRBJ2-1
CASKQAGDTGELFF	TRBV6-1	TRBJ2-2
CASSLVTPGELFF	TRBV5-6	TRBJ2-2
CASSPGYSSYEQYF	TRBV18	TRBJ2-7
CASSPGENTEAFF	TRBV18	TRBJ1-1
CASSLATGGSNQPQHF	TRBV11-2	TRBJ1-5
CARSCRDIYGYTF	TRBV5-3	TRBJ1-2
CASSPTDISKTQYF	TRBV5-1	TRBJ2-5
CAISESRGNYGYTF	TRBV10-3	TRBJ1-2
CSVGQGNGYTF	TRBV29-1	TRBJ1-2
CATNRGDPWETQYF	TRBV6-1	TRBJ2-5